These T cell receptor beta chains were read from a single sample in a study of response to subunit inactivated influenza vaccine. TCRdb itself ran the RT-PCR reads through MiXCR, one entry per CDR3 protein. The sample consists of about 520,000 distinct CDR3 sequences, roughly 7.6% of them appearing once. Specimen: PBMCs from blood, collected around 25 months after vaccination. These TCRs come from a man aged 50 to 75 who received an inactivated influenza vaccine. Each CDR3 is given with its conserved first and last residue. Each record gives: V gene, J gene, CDR3 protein.

TRBV28	TRBJ2-7	CASSLLRGGPYEQYF
TRBV12-3/TRBV12-4	TRBJ2-1	CASSFYDSVNNEQFF
TRBV10-3	TRBJ2-7	CAISGTGNSYEQYF
TRBV7-8	TRBJ2-7	CASSLYPGSYEQYF
TRBV19	TRBJ2-1	CASSTSGTYNEQFF
TRBV5-4	TRBJ2-2	CASTGGTGELFF
TRBV7-9	TRBJ1-3	CASSLTQGSGNTIYF
TRBV2	TRBJ1-2	CASKALMTGSYGYTF
TRBV5-1	TRBJ1-1	CARSLAGVPGRSDTEAFF
TRBV5-1	TRBJ2-2	CASSLDFGELFF
TRBV20-1	TRBJ1-2	CSAAPPGVPYGYTF
TRBV14	TRBJ2-2	CASSQETGGQGELFF
TRBV28	TRBJ2-7	CASSLSPTGLLEQYF
TRBV6-5	TRBJ2-7	CASSYSRTHSYEQYF
TRBV7-6	TRBJ2-7	CASSLTRDSSSYEQYF
TRBV20-1	TRBJ1-4	CSAINRGSNEKLFF
TRBV3-1	TRBJ1-2	CASRPGLNYGYTF
TRBV11-2	TRBJ2-3	CASSKQLTSGGATDTQYF
TRBV11-2	TRBJ2-3	CASSLLGASEADTQYF
TRBV5-1	TRBJ2-3	CASSDSRTSGLTDTQYF
TRBV14	TRBJ2-1	CASSQFRGVQNEQFF
TRBV4-3	TRBJ2-5	CASSQWDRGRERETQYF
TRBV7-9	TRBJ2-1	CASSWDREEQFF
TRBV4-3	TRBJ2-3	CASSQGQGRDTQYF
TRBV7-2	TRBJ2-1	CASSPPSSVEQFF
TRBV6-5	TRBJ1-6	CASIHYRPSSYNSPLHF
TRBV29-1	TRBJ2-5	CSVEDVPSPETQYF
TRBV6-2/TRBV6-3	TRBJ2-5	CASSYQGWETQYF
TRBV5-1	TRBJ2-1	CASSLDPTSGPYNEQFF
TRBV7-9	TRBJ2-7	CASSSGSPPYEQYF